These 8 T cell receptor beta chains share one sample of origin, sequenced in a study of blood T cells in healthy people across ages. Primed by a sample-barcoded 5' primer and a J-beta primer mix, a second PCR proceeded for roughly 6 to 12 cycles. TCRdb ran MiXCR on the 5' RACE reads and lists one entry per CDR3 protein. The sample consists of about 1.5 million distinct CDR3 sequences, roughly 43% of them appearing once. Input material: blood. These receptor sequences come from a woman between 18 and 29 years old in good health.

The chain uses TRBV20-1 and TRBJ2-1; 7 bases match TRBD2. The germline CDR1 and CDR2 sequences are DFQATT and SNEGSKA (reference sequence). The CDR3 is made up of 15 amino acids. J lost 0 bases, V lost 0 bases, and 2 bases had no gene match. The CDR3 sequence is CSARDGGGSYNEQFF. The CDR3 coding sequence is TGCAGTGCTAGAGATGGCGGGGGCTCCTACAATGAGCAGTTCTTC.

The table lists this clonotype with a few counts. Mismatch with germline at one junction end may stem from a read error. The chain has TRBV5-1 and TRBJ2-7; D is tentatively TRBD1 or TRBD2 (6 bases each). CDR3 length equals 15 residues. Germline values: CDR1 SGHRS, CDR2 YFSETQ. CDR3 DNA sequence: TGTGCCAGCAGCTTAGTGGGGGGCGCCTCCTACGAGCAGTACTTC. It specifies CASSLVGGASYEQYF.

At least ten counts were recorded for this clonotype. This chain joins TRBV20-1 and TRBJ2-5; the D is unclear. V was cut by 2 bases and J by 5 bases, with 6 bases left in between. Germline lookup yields CDR1 DFQATT and CDR2 SNEGSKA (reference sequence). This CDR3 comprises 11 residues. Here the CDR3 DNA reads TGCAGTGCTAGATTAGGGGAGACCCAGTACTTC. It codes for CSARLGETQYF.

The chain is built from TRBV20-1 and TRBJ2-1, with D uncertain. This CDR3 is 14 amino acids long. Germline V gene sequence: CDR1 DFQATT, CDR2 SNEGSKA (reference sequence). The V and J ends lost 2 bases and 6 bases respectively, with 14 bases between them. The CDR3 loop is CSARLRSDINEQFF. CDR3 coding DNA: TGCAGTGCTAGACTTCGTTCTGACATCAATGAGCAGTTCTTC.

In its sample, this clonotype was seen many times. The chain recombines TRBV29-1 with TRBJ2-3; D is unresolved. CDR3 length: 11 residues. V shed 7 bases and J shed 8 bases, with 13 bases lying between them. CDR1 SQVTM and CDR2 ANQGSEA come from the germline V gene. CDR3 coding DNA: TGCAGCGCGGTACCCAGGACTACGCAGTATTTT. Encoded protein: CSAVPRTTQYF.

The chain carries TRBV7-3 and TRBJ2-7; 8 bases agree with TRBD2. The CDR3 has 15 amino acids. The ends lost 1 base at V and 7 bases at J; junction bases unmatched: 9. Looked up from germline, CDR1 is SGHTA and CDR2 is FQGTGA. CDR3 in DNA: TGTGCCAGCAGCTTAAGACGAGCGGGAGTGGATGAGCAGTACTTC. Residues: CASSLRRAGVDEQYF.

This chain connects TRBV29-1 to TRBJ2-7; D is possibly TRBD2 (6 bases). Germline V lookup: CDR1 SQVTM, CDR2 ANQGSEA. The CDR3 is 14 residues long. The V gene lost 3 bases and the J gene lost 2 bases, with 14 bases spanning the gap. The CDR3 nucleotides are TGCAGCGTTGATTCCGGGAGAGGCGCCTACGAGCAGTACTTC. Amino acids: CSVDSGRGAYEQYF.

The chain joins TRBV28 to TRBJ2-4, with D possibly TRBD2 on 6 matching bases. Germline CDR1 and CDR2: MDHEN and SYDVKM. V gave up 10 bases and J gave up 13 bases, with 14 bases separating them. The CDR3 consists of 10 residues. The CDR3 loop is CATRGMQQYF. Written as DNA, the CDR3 is TGTGCCACCCGCGGGATGCAGCAGTACTTC.